The 5 T cell receptor beta chains below were found in one sample sequenced in a study of cytomegalovirus exposure and HLA in healthy donors. The PCR contained 60 Vbeta and 13 Jbeta primers. Assay used: immunoSEQ multiplex PCR; TCRdb lists only in-frame clones, some missing. Its table lists 45,000 to 70,000 clones. The sequencing sample was made of PBMCs. The source of these receptors is a woman in her forties or fifties in good health and CMV-seropositive.

The rearrangement uses TRBV2 and TRBJ2-5; D is uncertain. This CDR3 is 13 amino acids long. V lost 2 bases and J lost 10, with 14 bases in between. CDR1 is SNHLY and CDR2 is FYNNEI in the germline V gene. The CDR3: CASSESPRYNQYF. CDR3 coding DNA: TGTGCCAGCAGTGAAAGTCCCAGGTATAACCAGTACTTC. The whole variable domain, filled in from reference TRBV2 and TRBJ2-5, reads EPEVTQTPSHQVTQMGQEVILRCVPISNHLYFYWYRQILGQKVEFLVSFYNNEISEKSEIFDDQFSVERPDGSNFTLKIRSTKLEDSAMYFCASSESPRYNQYFGPGTRLLVL.

The chain carries TRBV6-5 and TRBJ1-5, with D perhaps TRBD1 (6 bases). Trimming took off 6 bases at V and 0 bases at J, with 12 bases between the two ends. Germline V gives CDR1 MNHEY, CDR2 SVGAGI. This CDR3 region has 15 residues. The CDR3 spells CASRRTGNSNQPQHF. The DNA for the CDR3 is TGTGCCAGCAGACGTACAGGGAATAGCAATCAGCCCCAGCATTTT.

The V call is TRBV18, the J call TRBJ2-7; TRBD2 matches 9 bases. The V gene's germline CDR1 is KGHSH and CDR2 LQKENI. Trimming took 4 bases from V and 0 from J; bases not matched to a gene: 4. The CDR3 sequence is 15 residues long. This CDR3 reads CASSRRTSDSYEQYF. CDR3 coding DNA: TGTGCCAGCTCACGACGGACTAGCGACTCCTACGAGCAGTACTTC.

The chain has TRBV28 and TRBJ2-3, with 10 bases identical to TRBD2. This CDR3 contains 14 residues. The germline V gene encodes CDR1 MDHEN and CDR2 SYDVKM. With 5 bases clipped from V and 4 bases from J, the junction kept 3 bases outside the gene matches. The CDR3 bases are TGTGCCAGCAGTCTCGGACTAGCGGCAGATACGCAGTATTTT. Translating it yields CASSLGLAADTQYF.

The chain uses TRBV19 and TRBJ2-7; 10 nucleotides align to TRBD2. The trim removed 3 bases at V and 4 bases at J, leaving 9 bases unmatched. Germline-derived CDR1 and CDR2 are LNHDA and SQIVND (reference sequence). The CDR3 has 16 amino acids. CDR3 protein: CASSITGTSVVYEQYF. Here the CDR3 DNA reads TGTGCCAGTAGTATCACCGGGACTAGCGTTGTTTACGAGCAGTACTTC.